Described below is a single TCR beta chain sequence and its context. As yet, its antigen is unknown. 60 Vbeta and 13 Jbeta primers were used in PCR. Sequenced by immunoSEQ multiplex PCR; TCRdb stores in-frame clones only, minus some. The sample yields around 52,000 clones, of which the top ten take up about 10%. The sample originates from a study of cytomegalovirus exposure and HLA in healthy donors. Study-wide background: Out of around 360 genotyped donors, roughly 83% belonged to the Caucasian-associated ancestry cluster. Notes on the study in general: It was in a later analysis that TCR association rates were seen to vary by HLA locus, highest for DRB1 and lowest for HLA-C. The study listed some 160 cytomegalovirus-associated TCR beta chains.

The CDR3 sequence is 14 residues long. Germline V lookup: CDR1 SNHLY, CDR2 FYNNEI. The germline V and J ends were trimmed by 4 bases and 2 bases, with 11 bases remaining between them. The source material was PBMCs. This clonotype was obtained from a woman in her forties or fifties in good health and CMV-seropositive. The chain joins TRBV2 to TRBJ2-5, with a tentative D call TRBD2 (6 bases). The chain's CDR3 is CASSVLALQETQYF. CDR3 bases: TGTGCCAGCAGTGTACTAGCTCTTCAAGAGACCCAGTACTTC.